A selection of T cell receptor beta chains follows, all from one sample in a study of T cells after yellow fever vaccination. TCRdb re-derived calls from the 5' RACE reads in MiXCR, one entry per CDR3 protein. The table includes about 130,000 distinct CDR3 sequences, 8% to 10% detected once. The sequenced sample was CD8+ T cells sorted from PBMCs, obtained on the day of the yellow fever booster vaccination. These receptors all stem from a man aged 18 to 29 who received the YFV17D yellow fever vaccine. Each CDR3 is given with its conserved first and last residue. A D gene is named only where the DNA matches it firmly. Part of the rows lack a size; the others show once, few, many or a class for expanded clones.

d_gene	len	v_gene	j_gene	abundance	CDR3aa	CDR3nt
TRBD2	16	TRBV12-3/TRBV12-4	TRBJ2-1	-	CASSLEWLAGTNEQFF	TGTGCCAGCAGTTTAGAATGGCTAGCGGGGACCAATGAGCAGTTCTTC
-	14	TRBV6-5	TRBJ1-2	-	CASSPGVLNYGYTF	TGTGCCAGCAGCCCCGGGGTGCTCAACTATGGCTACACCTTC
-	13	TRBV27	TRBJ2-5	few	CASSESIQETQYF	TGTGCCAGCAGTGAATCCATCCAAGAGACCCAGTACTTC
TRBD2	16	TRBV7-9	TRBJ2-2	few	CASSLVAGPGTGELFF	TGTGCCAGCAGCTTAGTAGCGGGCCCGGGCACCGGGGAGCTGTTTTTT
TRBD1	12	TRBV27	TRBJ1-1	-	CASRAGGPEAFF	TGTGCCAGCAGAGCAGGGGGCCCTGAAGCTTTCTTT
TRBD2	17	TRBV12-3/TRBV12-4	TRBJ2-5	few	CASRAVGGGAGSETQYF	TGTGCCAGCAGGGCCGTGGGCGGGGGGGCCGGGTCGGAGACCCAGTACTTC
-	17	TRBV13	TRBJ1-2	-	CASSLGSRLSLNYGYTF	TGTGCCAGCAGCTTAGGATCCCGCCTCTCTCTTAACTATGGCTACACCTTC
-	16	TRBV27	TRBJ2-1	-	CASSFVSGGSYNEQFF	TGTGCCAGCAGTTTTGTTAGCGGAGGCTCCTACAATGAGCAGTTCTTC
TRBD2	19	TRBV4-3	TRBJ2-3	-	CASSQEQRGGRFGTDTQYF	TGCGCCAGCAGCCAAGAACAGCGGGGGGGCCGGTTTGGCACAGATACGCAGTATTTT
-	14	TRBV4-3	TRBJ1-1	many	CASSQGMGNTEAFF	TGCGCCAGCAGCCAAGGGATGGGAAACACTGAAGCTTTCTTT
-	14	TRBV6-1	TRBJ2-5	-	CASSEDNWKETQYF	TGTGCCAGCAGTGAGGACAACTGGAAAGAGACCCAGTACTTC
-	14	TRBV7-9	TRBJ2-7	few	CASSLAGNSYEQYF	TGTGCCAGCAGCTTAGCAGGGAACTCCTACGAGCAGTACTTC
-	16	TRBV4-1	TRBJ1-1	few	CASSQDHLSLNTEAFF	TGCGCCAGCAGCCAAGATCATTTGTCTCTGAACACTGAAGCTTTCTTT
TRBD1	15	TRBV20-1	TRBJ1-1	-	CSASPGTGLATEAFF	TGCAGTGCTAGCCCGGGGACAGGTCTCGCGACTGAAGCTTTCTTT
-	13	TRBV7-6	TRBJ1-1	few	CASSFLQGAEAFF	TGTGCCAGCAGCTTTCTGCAGGGCGCTGAAGCTTTCTTT
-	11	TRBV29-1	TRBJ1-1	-	CSVGWNTEAFF	TGCAGCGTTGGCTGGAACACTGAAGCTTTCTTT
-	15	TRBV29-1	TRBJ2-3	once	CSVDPNSGGEDTQYF	TGCAGCGTTGACCCGAATTCTGGGGGAGAAGATACGCAGTATTTT
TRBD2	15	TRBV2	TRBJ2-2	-	CASSGLASNTGELFF	TGTGCCAGCAGCGGACTAGCGTCGAACACCGGGGAGCTGTTTTTT
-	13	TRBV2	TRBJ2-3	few	CASRSDNTDTQYF	TGTGCCAGCAGATCGGATAACACAGATACGCAGTATTTT
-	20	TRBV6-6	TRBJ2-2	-	CASSYRNPRVTYVNTGELFF	TGTGCCAGCAGTTACCGGAATCCCCGAGTCACGTACGTGAACACCGGGGAGCTGTTTTTT
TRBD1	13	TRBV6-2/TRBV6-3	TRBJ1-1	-	CASRPQGRTEAFF	TGTGCCAGCAGGCCACAGGGGCGCACTGAAGCTTTCTTT
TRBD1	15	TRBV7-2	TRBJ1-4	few	CASSFGTGVPLRLFF	TGTGCCAGCAGCTTCGGGACAGGGGTCCCTCTAAGGCTGTTTTTT
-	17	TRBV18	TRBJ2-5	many	CASSPRGHTFLQETQYF	TGTGCCAGCTCACCGCGAGGACATACATTTCTCCAAGAGACCCAGTACTTC
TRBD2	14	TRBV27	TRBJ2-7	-	CASSLAGDAYEQYF	TGTGCCAGCAGTTTAGCGGGGGACGCCTACGAGCAGTACTTC
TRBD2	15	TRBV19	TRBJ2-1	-	CASTSLAGGLGEQFF	TGTGCCAGTACCTCACTAGCGGGGGGGCTAGGGGAGCAGTTCTTC
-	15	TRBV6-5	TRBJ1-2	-	CASSYGVPSLLGYTF	TGTGCCAGCAGTTACGGGGTACCGTCCCTCCTTGGCTACACCTTC
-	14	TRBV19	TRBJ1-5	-	CASSHRGVNQPQHF	TGTGCCAGTAGCCACCGAGGGGTAAATCAGCCCCAGCATTTT
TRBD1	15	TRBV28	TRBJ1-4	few	CASSLGPGGGSVLFF	TGTGCCAGCAGCTTGGGCCCAGGGGGAGGATCGGTACTGTTTTTT
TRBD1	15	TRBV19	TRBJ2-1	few	CASRAWDRDDVEQFF	TGTGCCAGTAGGGCCTGGGACAGGGACGACGTGGAGCAGTTCTTC
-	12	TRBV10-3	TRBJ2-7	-	CAISDVGPEQYF	TGTGCCATCAGTGATGTGGGTCCCGAGCAGTACTTC
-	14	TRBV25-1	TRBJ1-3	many	CASSEWISGNTIYF	TGTGCCAGCAGTGAATGGATCTCTGGAAACACCATATATTTT
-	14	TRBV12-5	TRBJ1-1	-	CASGTPVWNTEAFF	TGTGCTAGTGGTACCCCGGTGTGGAACACTGAAGCTTTCTTT
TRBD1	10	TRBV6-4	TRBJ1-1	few	CASTGTGAFF	TGTGCCAGCACCGGGACAGGCGCTTTCTTT
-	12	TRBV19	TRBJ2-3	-	CASSIGIDTQYF	TGTGCCAGTAGTATAGGCATAGATACGCAGTATTTT
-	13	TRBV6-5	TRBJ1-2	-	CASRGRREGGYTF	TGTGCCAGCAGGGGCAGGAGGGAAGGGGGCTACACCTTC
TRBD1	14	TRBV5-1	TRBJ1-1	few	CASGLGGPYAEAFF	TGCGCCAGCGGACTAGGGGGCCCGTACGCTGAAGCTTTCTTT
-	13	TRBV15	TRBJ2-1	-	CATSRDSPNEQFF	TGTGCCACCAGCAGGGACTCCCCAAATGAGCAGTTCTTC
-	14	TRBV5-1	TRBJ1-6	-	CASKPGYRNSPLHF	TGCGCCAGCAAGCCGGGCTATCGGAATTCACCCCTCCACTTT
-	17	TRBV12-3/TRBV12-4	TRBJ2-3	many	CASTRQGRGAVADTQYF	TGTGCCAGCACTCGTCAGGGACGGGGGGCCGTAGCAGATACGCAGTATTTT
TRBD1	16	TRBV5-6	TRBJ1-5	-	CASSFQGGSKHQPQHF	TGTGCCAGCAGCTTCCAGGGGGGATCGAAACATCAGCCCCAGCATTTT
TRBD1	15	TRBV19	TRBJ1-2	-	CASSIVSGGNYGYTF	TGTGCCAGTAGTATAGTGTCAGGGGGTAACTATGGCTACACCTTC
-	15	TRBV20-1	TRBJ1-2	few	CSARDSGLANYGYTF	TGCAGTGCTAGAGATTCGGGGTTGGCTAACTATGGCTACACCTTC
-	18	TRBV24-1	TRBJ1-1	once	CATSDWVGDRLSYTEAFF	TGTGCCACCAGTGATTGGGTAGGGGACCGACTATCCTACACTGAAGCTTTCTTT
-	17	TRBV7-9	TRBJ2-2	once	CASSPLPGEKNTGELFF	TGTGCCAGCAGCCCCCTGCCAGGGGAGAAAAACACCGGGGAGCTGTTTTTT